This entry lists 20 T cell receptor beta chains sequenced from one sample in a study of control samples from healthy donors and cancer patients. TCRdb's table, derived via immunoSEQ multiplex PCR, lists solely in-frame clones and lacks some. The sample has about 72,000 clones; about 92% are singletons. The sample comprised blood. These receptors were taken from a woman aged 55-69 years in good health.

The chain links TRBV27 to TRBJ2-2; 10 bases line up with TRBD2. The V gene end was trimmed by 1 base and the J gene end by 0 bases; junction bases not matched to a gene: 8. Germline V gene data show CDR1 as MNHEY and CDR2 as SMNVEV (reference sequence). CDR3 length: 19 residues. The CDR3 nucleotides read TGTGCCAGCAGTTTATTGCCTAGCGGGAGAGTATCGAACACCGGGGAGCTGTTTTTT. Amino acids: CASSLLPSGRVSNTGELFF.

This chain uses TRBV6-6 with TRBJ1-4, with D perhaps TRBD1 (5 bases). Germline CDR1 and CDR2: MNHNY and SVGAGI (reference sequence). The V end lost 11 bases, the J end lost 5 bases, and 15 bases lay between the germline ends. There are 13 residues in the CDR3. This CDR3 reads CAVEGGANEKLFF. The CDR3, as DNA: TGTGCCGTAGAAGGAGGGGCCAATGAAAAACTGTTTTTT.

This chain joins TRBV7-2 and TRBJ2-7; TRBD2 matches 15 bases. CDR3 length equals 16 residues. The ends lost 5 bases at V and 5 bases at J; junction bases unmatched: 7. The germline CDR1 and CDR2 sequences are SGHTA and FQGNSA. The CDR3 coding sequence is TGTGCCAGCAGCACCGGGACTAGCGGGAGGTCACACGAGCAGTACTTC. It translates to CASSTGTSGRSHEQYF.

This clone was counted a single time. This chain connects TRBV3-1 (or the pseudogene TRBV3-2) to TRBJ1-1; D is perhaps TRBD1 (5 bases). V was cut by 4 bases and J by 4 bases, with 16 bases left in between. The germline gives CDR1 LGHDT, CDR2 YNNKEL (reference sequence). The CDR3 has 15 residues. For the CDR3, the DNA is TGTGCCAGCAGCCCCACCTCCGGGGCTCGCACTGAAGCTTTCTTT. Translating it yields CASSPTSGARTEAFF.

This clone is a singleton in its sample. V is TRBV2 and J is TRBJ2-7, with D perhaps matching TRBD1 (6 bases). This CDR3 is built from 13 residues. Germline CDR1 is SNHLY and CDR2 is FYNNEI. Trimming took off 2 bases at V and 3 bases at J, with 8 bases between the two ends. DNA of the CDR3: TGTGCCAGCAGTGAACCAGGGGTCTACGAGCAGTACTTC. Protein sequence: CASSEPGVYEQYF.

The CDR3 coding sequence is TGCAGCGTTGGGATGGCTGTTACTAGCTTTCGGGAGACCCAGTACTTC. The encoded protein is CSVGMAVTSFRETQYF. The rearrangement joins TRBV29-1 to TRBJ2-5; weak D call: TRBD2 (6 bases). This CDR3 contains 16 residues. The V gene lost 4 bases and the J gene lost 5 bases, with 23 bases spanning the gap. From germline, CDR1 is SQVTM and CDR2 ANQGSEA.

This clone showed up just once. The chain couples TRBV27 to TRBJ2-7; D not resolved. Per germline, CDR1 MNHEY and CDR2 SMNVEV (reference sequence). Trimming removed 6 bases at V and 5 bases at J, with 14 bases between. The CDR3 is 13 amino acids. Written as DNA, the CDR3 is TGTGCCAGCAGACGCTCAGGTTCTGACGAGCAGTACTTC. Residues: CASRRSGSDEQYF.

The chain employs TRBV11-2 and TRBJ2-1; D remains ambiguous. Per the germline V gene, CDR1 is SGHAT and CDR2 is FQNNGV. The CDR3 extends over 13 amino acids. Trimming cost V 4 bases and J 3 bases, with 7 bases left between them. This CDR3 reads CASSSGRYNEQFF. CDR3 nucleotide sequence: TGTGCCAGCAGCTCCGGCCGCTACAATGAGCAGTTCTTC.

The chain carries TRBV19 and TRBJ1-3, with D uncertain. The CDR3 spans 14 residues. CDR1 and CDR2 from the germline V gene are LNHDA and SQIVND (reference sequence). V shed 3 bases and J shed 0 bases, with 6 bases lying between them. Here the CDR3 reads CASSMRTSGNTIYF. As DNA, the CDR3 is TGTGCCAGTAGTATGCGAACCTCTGGAAACACCATATATTTT. Variable domain in full (rest from reference TRBV19 and TRBJ1-3): DGGITQSPKYLFRKEGQNVTLSCEQNLNHDAMYWYRQDPGQGLRLIYYSQIVNDFQKGDIAEGYSVSREKKESFPLTVTSAQKNPTAFYLCASSMRTSGNTIYFGEGSWLTVV.

The chain joins TRBV28 to TRBJ2-2, with a tentative D call TRBD1 (6 bases). The CDR3 is made up of 16 amino acids. V was cut by 4 bases and J by 5 bases, with 17 bases left in between. Germline CDR1 MDHEN, CDR2 SYDVKM. The DNA of the CDR3 is TGTGCCAGCAGTTCTCCGCAGGGGACGGGGACCGGGGAGCTGTTTTTT. Protein sequence: CASSSPQGTGTGELFF. The full variable domain, in which reference TRBV28 and TRBJ2-2 provide the parts outside the CDR3, is DVKVTQSSRYLVKRTGEKVFLECVQDMDHENMFWYRQDPGLGLRLIYFSYDVKMKEKGDIPEGYSVSREKKERFSLILESASTNQTSMYLCASSSPQGTGTGELFFGEGSRLTVL.

CDR3 DNA: TGTGCCAGTAGGCAAGAGGGGGCAAAGCAGTTCTTC. Encoded protein: CASRQEGAKQFF. V and J are TRBV19 and TRBJ2-1; the match to TRBD1 covers 7 bases. V trimming: 6 bases; J trimming: 11 bases; junction bases outside the gene matches: 7. The CDR3 is made up of 12 amino acids. Germline assignment: CDR1 LNHDA and CDR2 SQIVND (reference sequence).

Details on this clone: The germline gene is not matched at one end of the junction; a read error may be the cause. The V gene is TRBV6-6, the J gene TRBJ1-5; D is unresolved. CDR1 MNHNY and CDR2 SVGAGI come from the germline V gene (reference sequence). This CDR3 comprises 13 residues. In nucleotides, the CDR3 is TGTGCCAGCAGCCGACAAAGCAGTCAGCCCCAGCATTTT. As protein: CASSRQSSQPQHF.

To note about this clone: Other DNA sequences in the same sample also yield this CDR3. The chain links TRBV18 to TRBJ1-1, with D maybe TRBD1 (5 bases). This CDR3 is 13 amino acids long. Germline V gives CDR1 KGHSH, CDR2 LQKENI. Trimming took off 4 bases at V and 1 base at J, with 7 bases between the two ends. CDR3 loop: CASSQGENTEAFF. In DNA, the CDR3 is TGTGCCAGCTCACAAGGGGAGAACACTGAAGCTTTCTTT.

The CDR3 loop is CASSLWGPSTRRKETQYF. In DNA, the CDR3 is TGTGCCAGCAGTTTATGGGGGCCTTCCACCCGGAGGAAAGAGACCCAGTACTTC. V usage is TRBV28 and J usage is TRBJ2-5; D might be TRBD1 or TRBD2, each matching 5 bases. V lost 0 bases, J lost 3 bases, and 20 bases lay in between. Per the germline V gene, CDR1 is MDHEN and CDR2 is SYDVKM. The CDR3 runs 18 residues.

The V gene is TRBV9, the J gene TRBJ2-7; 7 bases match TRBD2. Germline assignment: CDR1 SGDLS and CDR2 YYNGEE. V trimming: 1 base; J trimming: 3 bases; junction bases outside the gene matches: 7. The CDR3 is made up of 15 amino acids. CDR3 nucleotide sequence: TGTGCCAGCAGCGTAAGTCCTAGCGGTGTCTACGAGCAGTACTTC. This sequence encodes CASSVSPSGVYEQYF.

The chain is built from TRBV28 and TRBJ1-2, with no clear D. The CDR3 is 16 amino acids. Trimming stripped 7 bases from V and 2 bases from J, with 20 bases between. The germline V gene has CDR1 MDHEN and CDR2 SYDVKM. The CDR3 DNA sequence: TGTGCCAGCATTGATCAGAAAAAGGCACAGAACTATGGCTACACCTTC. Translation gives CASIDQKKAQNYGYTF.

This chain joins TRBV10-3 and TRBJ1-5; a weak D match, TRBD1 (5 bases). Trimming cost V 0 bases and J 5 bases, with 8 bases left between them. CDR1 is ENHRY and CDR2 is SYGVKD in the germline V gene. The length of the CDR3 is 14 residues. The CDR3 sequence is CAISESGDYQPQHF. CDR3 DNA: TGTGCCATCAGTGAGTCGGGGGATTATCAGCCCCAGCATTTT.

The rearrangement links TRBV18 to TRBJ2-3; 7 nucleotides agree with TRBD2. Germline CDR1 KGHSH, CDR2 LQKENI. The V and J ends lost 3 bases and 0 bases, in that order; junction bases with no gene match: 3. The CDR3 consists of 15 residues. The DNA for the CDR3 is TGTGCCAGCTCACCGTATAGCGGGAGCACAGATACGCAGTATTTT. Translated, it gives CASSPYSGSTDTQYF.

The chain links TRBV10-1 to TRBJ2-5; TRBD1 matches 11 bases. CDR1 and CDR2 (germline): WNHNN, SYGVQD (reference sequence). Unmatched junction bases numbered 5, after V lost 3 bases and J lost 5 bases. The CDR3 totals 15 residues. The CDR3 bases are TGCGCCAGCAGTGACGGACAGGGGGCGAAGGAGACCCAGTACTTC. It encodes CASSDGQGAKETQYF.

The chain links TRBV5-1 to TRBJ2-2; a possible D gene is TRBD2 (5 bases). Trimming stripped 0 bases from V and 5 bases from J, with 11 bases between. The CDR3 is made up of 15 amino acids. Germline V gene sequence: CDR1 SGHRS, CDR2 YFSETQ. CDR3 region: CASSLDSRRTGELFF. Written as DNA, the CDR3 is TGCGCCAGCAGCTTGGACTCGCGGAGGACCGGGGAGCTGTTTTTT.